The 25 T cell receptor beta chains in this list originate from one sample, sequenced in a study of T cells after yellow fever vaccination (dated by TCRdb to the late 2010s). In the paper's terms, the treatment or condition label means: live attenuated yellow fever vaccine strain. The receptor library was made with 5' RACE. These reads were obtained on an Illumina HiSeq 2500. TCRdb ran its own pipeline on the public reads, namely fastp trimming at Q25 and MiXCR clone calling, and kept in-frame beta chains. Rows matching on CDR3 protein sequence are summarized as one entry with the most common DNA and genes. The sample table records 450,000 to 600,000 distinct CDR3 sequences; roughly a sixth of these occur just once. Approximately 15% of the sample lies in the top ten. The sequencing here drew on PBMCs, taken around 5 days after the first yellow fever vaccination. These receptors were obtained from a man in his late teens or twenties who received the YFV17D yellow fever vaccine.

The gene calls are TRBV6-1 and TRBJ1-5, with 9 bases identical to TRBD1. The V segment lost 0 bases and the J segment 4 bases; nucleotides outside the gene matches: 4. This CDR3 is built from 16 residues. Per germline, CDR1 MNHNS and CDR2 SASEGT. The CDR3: CASSEAGTGRNQPQHF. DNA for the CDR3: TGTGCCAGCAGTGAAGCCGGGACAGGGCGTAATCAGCCCCAGCATTTT.

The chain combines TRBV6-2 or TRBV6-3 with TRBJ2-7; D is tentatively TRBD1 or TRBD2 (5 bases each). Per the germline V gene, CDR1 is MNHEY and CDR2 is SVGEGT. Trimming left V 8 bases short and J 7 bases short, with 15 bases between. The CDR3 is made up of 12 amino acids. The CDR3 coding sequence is TGTGCCAGCGGGACGGTATCTCGGGAGCAGTACGTC. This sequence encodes CASGTVSREQYV.

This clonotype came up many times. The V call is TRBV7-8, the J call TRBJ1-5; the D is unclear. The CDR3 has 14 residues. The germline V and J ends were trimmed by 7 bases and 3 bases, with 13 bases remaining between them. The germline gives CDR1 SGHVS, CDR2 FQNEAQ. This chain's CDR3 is CASTLDGNNQPQHF. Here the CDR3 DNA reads TGTGCCAGCACCCTCGACGGAAACAATCAGCCCCAGCATTTT. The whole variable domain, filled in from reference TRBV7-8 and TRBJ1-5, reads GAGVSQSPRYKVAKRGQDVALRCDPISGHVSLFWYQQALGQGPEFLTYFQNEAQLDKSGLPSDRFFAERPEGSVSTLKIQRTQQEDSAVYLCASTLDGNNQPQHFGDGTRLSIL.

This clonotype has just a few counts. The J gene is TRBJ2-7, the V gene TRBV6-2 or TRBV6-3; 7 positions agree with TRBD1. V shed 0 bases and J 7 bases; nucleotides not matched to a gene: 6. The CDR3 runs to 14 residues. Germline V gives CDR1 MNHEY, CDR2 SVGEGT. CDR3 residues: CASSYSTGLREQYF. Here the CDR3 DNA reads TGTGCCAGCAGTTACTCGACAGGGCTCAGGGAGCAGTACTTC.

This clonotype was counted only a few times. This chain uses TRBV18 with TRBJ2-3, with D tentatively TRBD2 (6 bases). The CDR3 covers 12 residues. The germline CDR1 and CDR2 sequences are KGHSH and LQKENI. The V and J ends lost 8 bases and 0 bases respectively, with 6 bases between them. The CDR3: CASRGSTDTQYF. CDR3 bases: TGTGCCAGCCGGGGGAGCACAGATACGCAGTATTTT.

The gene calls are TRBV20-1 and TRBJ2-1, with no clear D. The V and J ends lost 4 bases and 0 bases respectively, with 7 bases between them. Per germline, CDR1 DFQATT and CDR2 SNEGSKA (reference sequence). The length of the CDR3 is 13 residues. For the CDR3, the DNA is TGCAGTGCTAATGTGATCTCCTACAATGAGCAGTTCTTC. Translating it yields CSANVISYNEQFF.

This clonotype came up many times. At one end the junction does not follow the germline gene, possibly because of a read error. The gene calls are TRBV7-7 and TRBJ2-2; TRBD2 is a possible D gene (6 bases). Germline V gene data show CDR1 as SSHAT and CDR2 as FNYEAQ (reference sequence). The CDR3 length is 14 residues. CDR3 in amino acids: CASRRGPMAGELFF. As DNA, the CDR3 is TGTGCTAGCAGGAGGGGCCCCATGGCCGGGGAGCTGTTTTTT.

The CDR3 protein is CASSFQSAIRGDTEAFF. CDR3 nucleotide sequence: TGTGCCAGCAGCTTTCAATCGGCAATTAGGGGGGACACTGAAGCTTTCTTT. The rearrangement links TRBV5-6 to TRBJ1-1; D may be TRBD1 (6 bases). The V end was cut by 2 bases, the J end by 3 bases, with 20 bases between. Germline V gene sequence: CDR1 SGHDT, CDR2 YYEEEE. This CDR3 is 17 amino acids long.

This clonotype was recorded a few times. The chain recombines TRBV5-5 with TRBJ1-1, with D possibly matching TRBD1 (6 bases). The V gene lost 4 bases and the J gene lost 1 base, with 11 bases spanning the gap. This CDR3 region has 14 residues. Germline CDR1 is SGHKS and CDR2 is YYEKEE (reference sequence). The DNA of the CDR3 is TGTGCCAGCAGCATACTACAGGGGAACACTGAAGCTTTCTTT. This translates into CASSILQGNTEAFF.

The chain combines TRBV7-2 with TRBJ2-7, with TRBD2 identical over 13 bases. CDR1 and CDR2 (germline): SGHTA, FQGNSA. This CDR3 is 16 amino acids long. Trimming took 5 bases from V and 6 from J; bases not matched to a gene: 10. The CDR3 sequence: CASSPGTSGVIREQYF. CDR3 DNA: TGTGCCAGCAGCCCGGGGACTAGCGGGGTTATCCGCGAGCAGTACTTC. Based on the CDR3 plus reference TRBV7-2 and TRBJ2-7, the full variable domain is GAGVSQSPSNKVTEKGKDVELRCDPISGHTALYWYRQSLGQGLEFLIYFQGNSAPDKSGLPSDRFSAERTGGSVSTLTIQRTQQEDSAVYLCASSPGTSGVIREQYFGPGTRLTVT.

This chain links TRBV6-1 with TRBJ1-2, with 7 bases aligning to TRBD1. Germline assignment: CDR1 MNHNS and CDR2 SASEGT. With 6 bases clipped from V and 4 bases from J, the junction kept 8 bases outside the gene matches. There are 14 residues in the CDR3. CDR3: CASSSGQRSYGYTF. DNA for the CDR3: TGTGCCAGCAGCTCGGGACAGCGTAGCTATGGCTACACCTTC.

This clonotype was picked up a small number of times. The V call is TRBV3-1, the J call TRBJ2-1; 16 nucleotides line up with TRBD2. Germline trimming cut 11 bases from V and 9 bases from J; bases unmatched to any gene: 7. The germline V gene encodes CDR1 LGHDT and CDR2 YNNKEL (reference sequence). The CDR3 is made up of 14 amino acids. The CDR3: CAVGTSGGAGEQFF. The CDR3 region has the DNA TGTGCCGTGGGGACTAGCGGGGGGGCGGGTGAGCAGTTCTTC.

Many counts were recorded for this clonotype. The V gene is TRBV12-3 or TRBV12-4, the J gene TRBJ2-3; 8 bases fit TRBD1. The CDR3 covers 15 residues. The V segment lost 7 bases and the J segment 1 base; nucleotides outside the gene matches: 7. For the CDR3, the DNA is TGTGCCAGCATTAACCCGGACAGGGGCACAGATACGCAGTATTTT. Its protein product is CASINPDRGTDTQYF.

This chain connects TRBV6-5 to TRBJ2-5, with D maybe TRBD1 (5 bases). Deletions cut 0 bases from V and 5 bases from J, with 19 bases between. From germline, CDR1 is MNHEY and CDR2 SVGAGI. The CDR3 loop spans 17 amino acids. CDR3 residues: CASSYSGRDGRGETQYF. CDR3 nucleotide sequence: TGTGCCAGCAGTTACTCGGGCAGGGATGGACGTGGGGAGACCCAGTACTTC.

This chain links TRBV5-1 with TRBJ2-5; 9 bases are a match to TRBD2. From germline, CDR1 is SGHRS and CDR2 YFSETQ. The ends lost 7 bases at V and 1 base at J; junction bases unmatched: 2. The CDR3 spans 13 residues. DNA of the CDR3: TGCGCCAGCCAGCGGGGGGCCCAAGAGACCCAGTACTTC. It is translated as CASQRGAQETQYF.

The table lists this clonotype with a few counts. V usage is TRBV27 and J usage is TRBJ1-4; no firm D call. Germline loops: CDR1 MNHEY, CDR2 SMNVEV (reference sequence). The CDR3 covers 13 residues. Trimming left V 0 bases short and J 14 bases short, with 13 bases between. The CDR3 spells CASSLSIGNGLFF. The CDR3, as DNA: TGTGCCAGCAGTTTATCGATTGGCAATGGGCTGTTTTTT.

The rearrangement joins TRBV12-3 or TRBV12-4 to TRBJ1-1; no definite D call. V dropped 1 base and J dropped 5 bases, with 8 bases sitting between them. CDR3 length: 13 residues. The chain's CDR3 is CASSLGTWTEAFF. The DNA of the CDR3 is TGTGCCAGCAGTTTAGGCACGTGGACTGAAGCTTTCTTT.

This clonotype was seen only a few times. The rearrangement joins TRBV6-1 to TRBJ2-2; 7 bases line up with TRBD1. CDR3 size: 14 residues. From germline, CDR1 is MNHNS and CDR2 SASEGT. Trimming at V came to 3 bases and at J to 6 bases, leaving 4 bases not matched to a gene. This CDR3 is CASSEGQLSGELFF. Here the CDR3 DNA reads TGTGCCAGCAGTGAGGGACAGTTATCCGGGGAGCTGTTTTTT.

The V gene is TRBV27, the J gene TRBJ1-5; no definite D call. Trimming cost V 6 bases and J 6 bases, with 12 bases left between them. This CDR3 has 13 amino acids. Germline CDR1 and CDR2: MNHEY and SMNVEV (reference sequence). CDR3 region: CASSDRPSQPQHF. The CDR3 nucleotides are TGTGCCAGCAGCGACCGTCCGAGTCAGCCCCAGCATTTT.

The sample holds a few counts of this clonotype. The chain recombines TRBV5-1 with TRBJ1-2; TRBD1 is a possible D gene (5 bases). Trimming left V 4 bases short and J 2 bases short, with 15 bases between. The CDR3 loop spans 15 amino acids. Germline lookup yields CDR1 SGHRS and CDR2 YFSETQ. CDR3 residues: CASSLRGDQNYGYTF. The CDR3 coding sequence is TGCGCCAGCAGCCTACGGGGGGACCAAAACTATGGCTACACCTTC. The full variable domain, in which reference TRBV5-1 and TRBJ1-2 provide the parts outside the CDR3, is KAGVTQTPRYLIKTRGQQVTLSCSPISGHRSVSWYQQTPGQGLQFLFEYFSETQRNKGNFPGRFSGRQFSNSRSEMNVSTLELGDSALYLCASSLRGDQNYGYTFGSGTRLTVV.

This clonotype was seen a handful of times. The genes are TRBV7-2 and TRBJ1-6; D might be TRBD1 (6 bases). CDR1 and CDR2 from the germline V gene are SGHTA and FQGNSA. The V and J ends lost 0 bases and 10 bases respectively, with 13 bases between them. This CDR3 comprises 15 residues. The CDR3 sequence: CASSLASGAGSPLHF. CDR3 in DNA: TGTGCCAGCAGCTTAGCTTCAGGGGCAGGGTCACCCCTCCACTTT.

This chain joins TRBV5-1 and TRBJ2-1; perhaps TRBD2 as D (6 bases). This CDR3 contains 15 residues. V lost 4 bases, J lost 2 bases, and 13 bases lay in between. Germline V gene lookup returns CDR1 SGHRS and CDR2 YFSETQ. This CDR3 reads CASSPIAAAYNEQFF. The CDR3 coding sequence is TGCGCCAGCAGCCCGATAGCGGCCGCCTACAATGAGCAGTTCTTC.

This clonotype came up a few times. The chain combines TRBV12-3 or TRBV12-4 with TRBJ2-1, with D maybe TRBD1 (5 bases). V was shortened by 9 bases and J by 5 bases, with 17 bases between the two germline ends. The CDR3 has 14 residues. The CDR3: CASCRGSQDNEQFF. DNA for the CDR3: TGTGCCAGTTGTAGGGGCTCTCAAGACAATGAGCAGTTCTTC.

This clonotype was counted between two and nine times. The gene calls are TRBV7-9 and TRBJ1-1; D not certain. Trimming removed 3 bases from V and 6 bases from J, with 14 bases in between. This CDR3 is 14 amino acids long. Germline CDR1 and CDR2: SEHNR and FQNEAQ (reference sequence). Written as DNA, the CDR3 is TGTGCCAGCAGCTTTGGCGAGAGGACCTCTGAAGCTTTCTTT. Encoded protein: CASSFGERTSEAFF. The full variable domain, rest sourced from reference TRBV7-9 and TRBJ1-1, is DTGVSQNPRHKITKRGQNVTFRCDPISEHNRLYWYRQTLGQGPEFLTYFQNEAQLEKSRLLSDRFSAERPKGSFSTLEIQRTEQGDSAMYLCASSFGERTSEAFFGQGTRLTVV.

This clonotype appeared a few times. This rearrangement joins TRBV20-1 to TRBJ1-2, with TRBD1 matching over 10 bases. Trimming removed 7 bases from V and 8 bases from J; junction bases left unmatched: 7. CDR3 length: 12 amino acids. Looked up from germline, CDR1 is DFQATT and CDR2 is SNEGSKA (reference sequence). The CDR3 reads CSVRRTGGGYTF. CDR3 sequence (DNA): TGCAGTGTCAGAAGGACAGGGGGAGGCTACACCTTC.